The present T cell receptor beta chain was sequenced within a study of naive and memory T cell subsets. An equimolar mix of two oligonucleotides served as the beta constant-region primer for TRBC1 and TRBC2. Ligated cDNA was amplified by four rounds of PCR with nested alpha and beta constant-region primers and SP2. The cDNA 3' end received a ligated single-stranded oligonucleotide carrying the SP2 primer and a 12-nucleotide UMI. MiXCR, applied by TCRdb to the UMI-ligation and nested PCR reads, yields one record per CDR3 protein. Of 150,000 or so distinct CDR3 sequences detected, 22% appear once; the ten largest clones hold 0.09% to 0.13%. The CDR3 covers 13 residues. V gave up 0 bases and J gave up 13 bases; unmatched junction bases: 5. From germline, CDR1 is LNHDA and CDR2 SQIVND (reference sequence). Concerning this clonotype: Its antigen is currently unknown.

Study-wide results and caveats: A few larger clonotypes appeared in naive repertoires, especially CD8, possibly memory cells re-expressing CD45RA. In CD4 and CD8 cells, diversity dropped from naive through EMRA.

This chain uses TRBV19 with TRBJ2-2; 7 bases match TRBD2. This TCR derives from a human donor in good health. The sample comprised naive CD4+ T cells from blood. CDR3 DNA: TGTGCCAGTAGTATAGACCCCGGGAGGTTGCTGTTTTTT. It translates to CASSIDPGRLLFF.